This record covers a single TCR beta chain. Produced via immunoSEQ multiplex PCR; TCRdb's table is partial and in-frame only. Of roughly 20,000 clones detected, around 82% appear once; the ten largest clones hold roughly 7%. The V end was cut by 4 bases, the J end by 3 bases, with 22 bases between. The germline CDR1 and CDR2 sequences are LGHNA and YSLEER. CDR3 length equals 19 residues. The sample belongs to a study of blood T cell repertoires in COVID-19. The source is a human donor in a cohort sampled during active COVID-19. Material for sequencing was peripheral blood. V is TRBV4-3 and J is TRBJ1-6; D unresolved. The CDR3 region has the DNA TGCGCCAGCAGCCCGTTGTCCGCAGGTCCGCGGGGCTATAATTCACCCCTCCACTTT. This translates into CASSPLSAGPRGYNSPLHF.